One TCR beta chain is described in this entry. The germline CDR1 and CDR2 sequences are MDHEN and SYDVKM. Trimming took 7 bases from V and 5 from J; bases not matched to a gene: 5. The CDR3 totals 13 residues. This sample is drawn from a study of blood T cell repertoires in COVID-19. Study information: The analysed material was cDNA or gDNA that came from T cells, B-cell-depleted T cells, or PBMCs.

Repertoires were generated with immunoSEQ multiplex PCR, while TCRdb's copy carries only in-frame clones and drops some. Of approximately 68,000 clones listed, roughly 81% are singletons. J is TRBJ1-5 and V is TRBV28; 7 nucleotides align to TRBD1. This sequence originates from a human donor in a cohort sampled during active COVID-19. Sequenced: peripheral blood. CDR3 region: CASNEGAHQPQHF. The CDR3 DNA reads as TGTGCCAGCAATGAGGGGGCGCATCAGCCCCAGCATTTT.